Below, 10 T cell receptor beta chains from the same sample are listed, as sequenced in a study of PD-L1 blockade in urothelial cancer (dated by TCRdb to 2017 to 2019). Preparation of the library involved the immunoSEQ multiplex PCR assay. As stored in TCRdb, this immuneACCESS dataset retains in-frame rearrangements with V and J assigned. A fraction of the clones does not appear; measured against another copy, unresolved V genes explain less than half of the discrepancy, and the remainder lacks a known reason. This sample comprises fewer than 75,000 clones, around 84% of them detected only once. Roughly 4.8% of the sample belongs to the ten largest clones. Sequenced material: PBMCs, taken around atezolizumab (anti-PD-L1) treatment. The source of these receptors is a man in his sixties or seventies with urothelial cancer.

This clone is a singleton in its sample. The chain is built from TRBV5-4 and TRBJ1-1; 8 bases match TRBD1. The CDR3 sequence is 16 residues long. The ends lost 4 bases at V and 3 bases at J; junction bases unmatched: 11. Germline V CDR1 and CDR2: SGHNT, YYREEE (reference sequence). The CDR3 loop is CASSLPPGGKDTEAFF. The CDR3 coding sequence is TGTGCCAGCAGCCTCCCGCCAGGGGGCAAGGACACTGAAGCTTTCTTT.

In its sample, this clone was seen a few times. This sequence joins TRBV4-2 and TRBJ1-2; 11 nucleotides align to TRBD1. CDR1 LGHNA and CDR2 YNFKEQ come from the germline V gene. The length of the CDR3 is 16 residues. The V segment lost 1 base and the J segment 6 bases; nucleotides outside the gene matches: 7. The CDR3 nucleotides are TGTGCCAGCAGCCAAGTCGGGACAGGGGGACCCCATGGCTACACCTTC. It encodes CASSQVGTGGPHGYTF.

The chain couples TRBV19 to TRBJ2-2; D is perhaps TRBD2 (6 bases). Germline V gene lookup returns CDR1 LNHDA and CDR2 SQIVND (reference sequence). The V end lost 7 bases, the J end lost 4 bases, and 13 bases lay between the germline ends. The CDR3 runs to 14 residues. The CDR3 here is CASTQTRSTGELFF. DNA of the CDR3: TGTGCCAGTACTCAGACTAGGAGCACCGGGGAGCTGTTTTTT.

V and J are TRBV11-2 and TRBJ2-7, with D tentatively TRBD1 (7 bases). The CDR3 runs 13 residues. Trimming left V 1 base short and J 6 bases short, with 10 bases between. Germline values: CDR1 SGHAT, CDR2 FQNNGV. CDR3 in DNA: TGTGCCAGCAGCTTAGTCCAGGGGGGCGAGCAGTACTTC. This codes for CASSLVQGGEQYF.

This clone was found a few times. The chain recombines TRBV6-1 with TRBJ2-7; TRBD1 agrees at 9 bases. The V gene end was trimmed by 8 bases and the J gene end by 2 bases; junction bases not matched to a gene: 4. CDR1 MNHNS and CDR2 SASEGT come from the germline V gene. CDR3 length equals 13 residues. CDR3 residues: CASRDRDTYEQYF. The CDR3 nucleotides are TGTGCCAGCCGGGACAGGGACACCTACGAGCAGTACTTC.

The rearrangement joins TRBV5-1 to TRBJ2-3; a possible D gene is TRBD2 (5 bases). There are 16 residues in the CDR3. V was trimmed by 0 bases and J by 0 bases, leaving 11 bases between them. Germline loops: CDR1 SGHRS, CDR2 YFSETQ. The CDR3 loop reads CASSLGSGGSTDTQYF. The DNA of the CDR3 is TGCGCCAGCAGCTTGGGTTCGGGCGGGAGCACAGATACGCAGTATTTT.

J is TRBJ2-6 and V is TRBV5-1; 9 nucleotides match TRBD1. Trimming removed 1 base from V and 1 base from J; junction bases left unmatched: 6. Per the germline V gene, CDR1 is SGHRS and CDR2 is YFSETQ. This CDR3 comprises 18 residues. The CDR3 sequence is CASSLMGTGLSGANVLTF. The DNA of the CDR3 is TGCGCCAGCAGCTTGATGGGGACAGGGCTATCTGGGGCCAACGTCCTGACTTTC.

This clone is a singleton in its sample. CDR3 region: CASSATGGPYEQYF. DNA of the CDR3: TGTGCCAGCAGCGCGACAGGGGGTCCCTACGAGCAGTACTTC. The chain is built from TRBV2 and TRBJ2-7; 9 nucleotides match TRBD1. In germline, CDR1 is SNHLY, CDR2 FYNNEI. CDR3 length: 14 residues. With 6 bases clipped from V and 2 bases from J, the junction kept 5 bases outside the gene matches.

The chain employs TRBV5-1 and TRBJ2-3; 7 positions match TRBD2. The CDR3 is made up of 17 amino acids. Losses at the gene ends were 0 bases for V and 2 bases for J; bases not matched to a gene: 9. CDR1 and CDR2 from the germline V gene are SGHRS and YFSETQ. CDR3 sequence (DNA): TGCGCCAGCAGCTTGGGGCCGACTAGCTTGTTCACAGATACGCAGTATTTT. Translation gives CASSLGPTSLFTDTQYF.

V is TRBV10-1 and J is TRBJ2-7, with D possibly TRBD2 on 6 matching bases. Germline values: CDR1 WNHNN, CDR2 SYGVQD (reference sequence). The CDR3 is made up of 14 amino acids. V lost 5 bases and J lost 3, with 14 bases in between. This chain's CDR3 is CASSRDSNFYEQYF. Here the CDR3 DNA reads TGCGCCAGCAGTCGGGACTCCAATTTCTACGAGCAGTACTTC.